The 27 T cell receptor beta chains presented below share a single source sample, sequenced in a study of cytomegalovirus exposure and HLA in healthy donors. Profiled with immunoSEQ multiplex PCR; TCRdb holds only in-frame clones, not every one. The sample carries roughly 240,000 clones, about 87% recorded once. Sequenced material: PBMCs. The receptors stem from a man aged 18-30 years in good health and CMV-seronegative.

The chain carries TRBV5-4 and TRBJ2-1, with D maybe TRBD1 (6 bases). The V and J ends lost 3 bases and 7 bases respectively, with 8 bases between them. The CDR3 totals 12 residues. Germline CDR1 SGHNT, CDR2 YYREEE (reference sequence). CDR3 in DNA: TGTGCCAGCAGCTGGGGGCATAATGAGCAGTTCTTC. Amino acids: CASSWGHNEQFF.

The gene calls are TRBV7-2 and TRBJ1-3, with 7 bases lining up with TRBD1. Looked up from germline, CDR1 is SGHTA and CDR2 is FQGNSA. Losses at the gene ends were 6 bases for V and 1 base for J; bases not matched to a gene: 12. This CDR3 has 17 residues. The CDR3, as DNA: TGTGCCAGCAGTACATTCCCACAGGGGAGATCTGGAAACACCATATATTTT. Translation gives CASSTFPQGRSGNTIYF.

The sample holds one count of this clone. The chain employs TRBV6-5 and TRBJ2-3; TRBD2 agrees at 7 bases. Germline CDR1 is MNHEY and CDR2 is SVGAGI. V was pared by 5 bases and J by 1 base, with 3 bases of the junction left unmatched. The CDR3 is made up of 14 amino acids. The CDR3 bases are TGTGCCAGCAGTGCGGGACTACGCACAGATACGCAGTATTTT. Translating it yields CASSAGLRTDTQYF.

The chain joins TRBV27 to TRBJ1-2; 9 nucleotides line up with TRBD1. The V gene's germline CDR1 is MNHEY and CDR2 SMNVEV (reference sequence). V lost 4 bases, J lost 8 bases, and 5 bases stayed unmatched. The CDR3 is made up of 13 amino acids. The CDR3, as DNA: TGTGCCAGCAGTTCGGGGACAGGGTTAGGCTACACCTTC. Residues: CASSSGTGLGYTF.

This clone was picked up a small number of times. CDR3 nucleotides: TGTGCCAGCTCACCTGGACAGTCTATCTATGGCTACACCTTC. This sequence encodes CASSPGQSIYGYTF. The chain employs TRBV18 and TRBJ1-2; the D gene is possibly TRBD1 (6 bases). Trimming took 3 bases from V and 4 from J, leaving 12 bases between them. This CDR3 is built from 14 residues. Per the germline V gene, CDR1 is KGHSH and CDR2 is LQKENI.

This clone is a singleton in its sample. This rearrangement joins TRBV5-4 to TRBJ2-7; D might be TRBD2 (6 bases). CDR3 length: 14 residues. V dropped 1 base and J dropped 5 bases, with 13 bases sitting between them. CDR1 SGHNT and CDR2 YYREEE come from the germline V gene (reference sequence). This CDR3 reads CASSLRVGGHEQYF. The CDR3 coding sequence is TGTGCCAGCAGCTTGCGTGTGGGAGGCCACGAGCAGTACTTC. Using reference TRBV5-4 and TRBJ2-7 for the parts outside the CDR3, the full variable domain is ETGVTQSPTHLIKTRGQQVTLRCSSQSGHNTVSWYQQALGQGPQFIFQYYREEENGRGNFPPRFSGLQFPNYSSELNVNALELDDSALYLCASSLRVGGHEQYFGPGTRLTVT.

This rearrangement joins TRBV12-2 to TRBJ1-2; TRBD1 was called by the table and not checked on the DNA. TRBV12-2 is given as a pseudogene. This CDR3 is 15 amino acids long. The chain's CDR3 is CASRLGPGQGNGYTF. CDR3 nucleotide sequence: TGTGCAAGTCGCTTAGGACCGGGACAGGGGAATGGCTACACCTTC.

The CDR3 DNA is TGCGCCAGCAGCTTGGCTCGCCGGGACACCTACGAGCAGTACTTC. Amino acid sequence: CASSLARRDTYEQYF. The chain has TRBV5-1 and TRBJ2-7, with D maybe TRBD1 (6 bases). CDR1 and CDR2 (germline): SGHRS, YFSETQ. CDR3 length: 15 residues. V dropped 0 bases and J dropped 2 bases, with 12 bases sitting between them. The whole variable domain, filled in from reference TRBV5-1 and TRBJ2-7, reads KAGVTQTPRYLIKTRGQQVTLSCSPISGHRSVSWYQQTPGQGLQFLFEYFSETQRNKGNFPGRFSGRQFSNSRSEMNVSTLELGDSALYLCASSLARRDTYEQYFGPGTRLTVT.

The chain links TRBV28 to TRBJ2-7, with 7 bases aligning to TRBD1. The CDR3 covers 13 residues. With 8 bases clipped from V and 2 bases from J, the junction kept 6 bases outside the gene matches. Germline CDR1 reads MDHEN; CDR2 reads SYDVKM. CDR3 DNA sequence: TGTGCCAGCGGACCGGGACAGACCTACGAGCAGTACTTC. It specifies CASGPGQTYEQYF.

This chain joins TRBV27 and TRBJ1-5; a weak D match, TRBD1 (5 bases). Trimming removed 10 bases from V and 8 bases from J, with 30 bases in between. This CDR3 has 17 residues. Looked up from germline, CDR1 is MNHEY and CDR2 is SMNVEV (reference sequence). The CDR3 DNA sequence: TGTGCCAATAGGACACAGCTGTATGTCAAGGGGTGGGAGCCCCAGCATTTT. This encodes CANRTQLYVKGWEPQHF.

CDR3 protein: CASRQFILGGFYEQYF. DNA for the CDR3: TGTGCCAGCAGACAATTTATATTGGGGGGATTCTACGAGCAGTACTTC. The gene calls are TRBV27 and TRBJ2-7, with a tentative D call TRBD2 (6 bases). The CDR3 extends over 16 amino acids. Germline lookup yields CDR1 MNHEY and CDR2 SMNVEV (reference sequence). Deletions cut 6 bases from V and 3 bases from J, with 21 bases between.

The rearrangement links TRBV7-9 to TRBJ1-4; D is unresolved. This CDR3 has 11 amino acids. Trimming took 5 bases from V and 6 from J, leaving 4 bases between them. Germline assignment: CDR1 SEHNR and CDR2 FQNEAQ (reference sequence). In nucleotides, the CDR3 is TGTGCCAGCAGCACTCATGAAAAACTGTTTTTT. This translates into CASSTHEKLFF.

The rearrangement links TRBV28 to TRBJ1-5; the D gene is possibly TRBD1 (6 bases). Trimming took off 1 base at V and 3 bases at J, with 19 bases between the two ends. The CDR3 spans 18 residues. Germline CDR1 is MDHEN and CDR2 is SYDVKM. In nucleotides, the CDR3 is TGTGCCAGCAGTTTATTTCCGGGACAATTAGAGGACAATCAGCCCCAGCATTTT. This encodes CASSLFPGQLEDNQPQHF.

The chain is built from TRBV15 and TRBJ2-2; 9 positions agree with TRBD2. Trimming at V came to 5 bases and at J to 6 bases, leaving 10 bases not matched to a gene. In germline, CDR1 is LNHNV, CDR2 YYDKDF (reference sequence). The CDR3 has 16 residues. CDR3 loop: CATSLGTSRRAGELFF. The CDR3 nucleotides are TGTGCCACCAGCCTTGGGACTAGCCGACGTGCCGGGGAGCTGTTTTTT.

This clone appeared a single time. The chain recombines TRBV19 with TRBJ2-1; perhaps TRBD2 as D (6 bases). The germline gives CDR1 LNHDA, CDR2 SQIVND (reference sequence). Trimming stripped 3 bases from V and 7 bases from J, with 16 bases between. The CDR3 has 15 residues. CDR3 coding DNA: TGTGCCAGTAGTATCGCGGGACTTAGTAAAAATGAGCAGTTCTTC. As protein: CASSIAGLSKNEQFF.

This chain uses TRBV9 with TRBJ2-7, with TRBD2 as a possible D gene (7 bases). This CDR3 has 13 amino acids. V was shortened by 4 bases and J by 2 bases, with 10 bases between the two germline ends. Germline V gene data show CDR1 as SGDLS and CDR2 as YYNGEE. CDR3 sequence: CASSRGGAYEQYF. The CDR3 bases are TGTGCCAGCAGCCGAGGGGGGGCCTACGAGCAGTACTTC. The variable domain in full, with the rest retrieved from reference TRBV9 and TRBJ2-7, is DSGVTQTPKHLITATGQRVTLRCSPRSGDLSVYWYQQSLDQGLQFLIQYYNGEERAKGNILERFSAQQFPDLHSELNLSSLELGDSALYFCASSRGGAYEQYFGPGTRLTVT.

CDR3 nucleotides: TGTGCCAGCGCTAGCGCTATAGAGACCCAGTACTTC. This translates into CASASAIETQYF. V is TRBV6-1 and J is TRBJ2-5, with a possible D match to TRBD2 (6 bases). V dropped 8 bases and J dropped 4 bases, with 11 bases sitting between them. This CDR3 has 12 amino acids. Germline V gene data show CDR1 as MNHNS and CDR2 as SASEGT.

The genes are TRBV5-4 and TRBJ2-7; D ambiguous. The CDR3 runs to 13 residues. Trimming cost V 1 base and J 5 bases, with 10 bases left between them. Germline CDR1 and CDR2: SGHNT and YYREEE (reference sequence). The CDR3 region has the DNA TGTGCCAGCAGCTTGAGCCCCCAGGACGAGCAGTACTTC. Its protein product is CASSLSPQDEQYF.

This clone was detected once. V and J are TRBV7-2 and TRBJ1-4; 8 bases match TRBD1. The CDR3 is made up of 15 amino acids. Per the germline V gene, CDR1 is SGHTA and CDR2 is FQGNSA. J was trimmed by 7 bases and V by 4 bases; bases with no gene match: 8. In DNA, the CDR3 is TGTGCCAGCAGCTCGTGGACAGGGTTTTCTGAAAAACTGTTTTTT. It is translated as CASSSWTGFSEKLFF.

The rearrangement uses TRBV4-3 and TRBJ1-1; 9 positions agree with TRBD1. CDR1 is LGHNA and CDR2 is YSLEER in the germline V gene. This CDR3 has 17 amino acids. V lost 0 bases to trimming and J lost 5 bases; unmatched junction nucleotides: 10. The CDR3 coding sequence is TGCGCCAGCAGCCAAGATTTGCGACAGGGGGGATGGACTGAAGCTTTCTTT. Translated: CASSQDLRQGGWTEAFF.

The gene calls are TRBV7-2 and TRBJ1-2; 8 bases match TRBD1. This CDR3 is 15 amino acids long. V shed 5 bases, J shed 5 bases, and the junction held 10 bases outside the gene matches. CDR1 is SGHTA and CDR2 is FQGNSA in the germline V gene. CDR3 amino acids: CASSLHAGGSYGYTF. As DNA, the CDR3 is TGTGCCAGCAGCCTCCACGCAGGGGGCTCTTATGGCTACACCTTC.

The chain uses TRBV28 and TRBJ1-1; D is possibly TRBD1 (6 bases). The CDR3 is 14 residues long. Trimming took 6 bases from V and 1 from J, leaving 12 bases between them. Germline V lookup: CDR1 MDHEN, CDR2 SYDVKM. The CDR3 coding sequence is TGTGCCAGCAGACCCGGGACACAGAACACTGAAGCTTTCTTT. As protein: CASRPGTQNTEAFF.

The J gene is TRBJ1-4, the V gene TRBV30; D remains ambiguous. V was trimmed by 0 bases and J by 5 bases, leaving 13 bases between them. From germline, CDR1 is GTSNPN and CDR2 SVGIG (reference sequence). This CDR3 contains 15 residues. The CDR3 bases are TGTGCCTGGAGTGTACGGGCGGGGTTAAATGAAAAACTGTTTTTT. This translates into CAWSVRAGLNEKLFF.

V is TRBV28 and J is TRBJ2-7; D is possibly TRBD1 (6 bases). This CDR3 spans 12 amino acids. CDR1 and CDR2 from the germline V gene are MDHEN and SYDVKM. V shed 8 bases and J shed 2 bases, with 10 bases lying between them. The chain's CDR3 is CASERDTYEQYF. The CDR3, as DNA: TGTGCCAGCGAACGGGACACCTACGAGCAGTACTTC.

The V gene is TRBV7-9, the J gene TRBJ2-3, with 7 bases lining up with TRBD1. Germline CDR1 and CDR2: SEHNR and FQNEAQ (reference sequence). V gave up 7 bases and J gave up 1 base; unmatched junction bases: 11. The CDR3 extends over 16 amino acids. DNA for the CDR3: TGTGCCAGCACCCGAATGACAGGGTTGGGCACAGATACGCAGTATTTT. It is translated as CASTRMTGLGTDTQYF.

The chain has TRBV4-3 and TRBJ1-1; no reliable D call. This CDR3 is 14 amino acids long. Germline CDR1 LGHNA, CDR2 YSLEER. V lost 1 base and J lost 2, with 8 bases in between. Written as DNA, the CDR3 is TGCGCCAGCAGCCAAGCAACAGCCAACACTGAAGCTTTCTTT. Translating it yields CASSQATANTEAFF.

The rearrangement uses TRBV7-2 and TRBJ2-3; possible D gene TRBD1, 6 bases. Trimming left V 6 bases short and J 1 base short, with 14 bases between. This CDR3 has 15 amino acids. The germline gives CDR1 SGHTA, CDR2 FQGNSA. The CDR3, as DNA: TGTGCCAGCAGTCTAGAAACAGGGCGCACAGATACGCAGTATTTT. This sequence encodes CASSLETGRTDTQYF. Complete variable domain (other parts from reference TRBV7-2 and TRBJ2-3): GAGVSQSPSNKVTEKGKDVELRCDPISGHTALYWYRQSLGQGLEFLIYFQGNSAPDKSGLPSDRFSAERTGGSVSTLTIQRTQQEDSAVYLCASSLETGRTDTQYFGPGTRLTVL.